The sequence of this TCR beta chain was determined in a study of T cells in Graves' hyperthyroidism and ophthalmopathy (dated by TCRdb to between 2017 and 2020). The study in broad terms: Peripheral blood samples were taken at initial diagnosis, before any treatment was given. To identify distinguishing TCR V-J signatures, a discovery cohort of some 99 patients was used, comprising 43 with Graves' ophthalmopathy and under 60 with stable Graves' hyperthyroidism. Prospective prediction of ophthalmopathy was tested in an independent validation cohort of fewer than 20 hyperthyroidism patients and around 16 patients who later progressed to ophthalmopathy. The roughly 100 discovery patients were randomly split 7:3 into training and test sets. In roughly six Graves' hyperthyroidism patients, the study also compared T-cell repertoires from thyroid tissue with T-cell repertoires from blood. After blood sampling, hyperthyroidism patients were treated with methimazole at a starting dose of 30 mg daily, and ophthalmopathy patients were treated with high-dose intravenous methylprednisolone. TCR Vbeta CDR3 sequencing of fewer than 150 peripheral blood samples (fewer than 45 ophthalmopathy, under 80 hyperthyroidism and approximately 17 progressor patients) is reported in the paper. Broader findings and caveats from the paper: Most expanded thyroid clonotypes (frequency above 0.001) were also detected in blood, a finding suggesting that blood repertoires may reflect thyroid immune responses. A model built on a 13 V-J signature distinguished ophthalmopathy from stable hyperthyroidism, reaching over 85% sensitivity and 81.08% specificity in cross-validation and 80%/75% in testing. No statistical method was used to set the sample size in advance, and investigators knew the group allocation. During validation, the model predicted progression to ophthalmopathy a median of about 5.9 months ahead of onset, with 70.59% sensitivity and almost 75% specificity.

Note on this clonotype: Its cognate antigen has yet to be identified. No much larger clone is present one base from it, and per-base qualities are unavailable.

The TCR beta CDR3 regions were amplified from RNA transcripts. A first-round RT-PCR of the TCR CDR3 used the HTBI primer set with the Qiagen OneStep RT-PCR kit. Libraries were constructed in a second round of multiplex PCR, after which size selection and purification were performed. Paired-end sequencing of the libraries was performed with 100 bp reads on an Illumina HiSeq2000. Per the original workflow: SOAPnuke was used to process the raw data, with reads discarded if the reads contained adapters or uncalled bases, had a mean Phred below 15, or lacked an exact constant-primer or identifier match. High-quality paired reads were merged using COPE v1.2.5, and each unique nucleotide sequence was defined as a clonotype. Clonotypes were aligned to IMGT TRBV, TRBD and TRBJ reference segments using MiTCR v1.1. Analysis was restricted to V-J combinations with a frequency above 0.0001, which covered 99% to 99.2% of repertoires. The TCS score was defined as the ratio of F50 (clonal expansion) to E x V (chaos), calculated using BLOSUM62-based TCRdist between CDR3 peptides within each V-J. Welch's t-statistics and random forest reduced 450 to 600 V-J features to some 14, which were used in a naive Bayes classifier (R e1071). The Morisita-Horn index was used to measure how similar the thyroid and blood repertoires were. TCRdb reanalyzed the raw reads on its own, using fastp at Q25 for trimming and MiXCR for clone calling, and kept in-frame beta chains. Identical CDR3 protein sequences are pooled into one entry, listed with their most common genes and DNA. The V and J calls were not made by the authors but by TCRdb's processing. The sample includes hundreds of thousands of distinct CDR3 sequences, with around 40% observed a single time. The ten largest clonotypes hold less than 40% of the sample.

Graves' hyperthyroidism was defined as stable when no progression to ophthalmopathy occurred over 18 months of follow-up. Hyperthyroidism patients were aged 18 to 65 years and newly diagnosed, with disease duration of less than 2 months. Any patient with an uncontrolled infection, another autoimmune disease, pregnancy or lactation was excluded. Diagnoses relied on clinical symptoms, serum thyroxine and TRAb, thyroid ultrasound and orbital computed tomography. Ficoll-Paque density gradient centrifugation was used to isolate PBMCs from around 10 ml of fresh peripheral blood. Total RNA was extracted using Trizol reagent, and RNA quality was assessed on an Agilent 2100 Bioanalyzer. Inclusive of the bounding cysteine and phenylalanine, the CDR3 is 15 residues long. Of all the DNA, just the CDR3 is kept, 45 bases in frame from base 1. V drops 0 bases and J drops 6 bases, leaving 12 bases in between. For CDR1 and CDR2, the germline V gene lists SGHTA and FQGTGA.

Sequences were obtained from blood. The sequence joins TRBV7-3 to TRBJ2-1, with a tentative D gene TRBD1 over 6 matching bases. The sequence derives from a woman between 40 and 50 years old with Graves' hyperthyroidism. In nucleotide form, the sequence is TGTGCCAGCAGCTTAACAGGGGGTTCAATCAATGAGCAGTTCTTC. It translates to CASSLTGGSINEQFF.